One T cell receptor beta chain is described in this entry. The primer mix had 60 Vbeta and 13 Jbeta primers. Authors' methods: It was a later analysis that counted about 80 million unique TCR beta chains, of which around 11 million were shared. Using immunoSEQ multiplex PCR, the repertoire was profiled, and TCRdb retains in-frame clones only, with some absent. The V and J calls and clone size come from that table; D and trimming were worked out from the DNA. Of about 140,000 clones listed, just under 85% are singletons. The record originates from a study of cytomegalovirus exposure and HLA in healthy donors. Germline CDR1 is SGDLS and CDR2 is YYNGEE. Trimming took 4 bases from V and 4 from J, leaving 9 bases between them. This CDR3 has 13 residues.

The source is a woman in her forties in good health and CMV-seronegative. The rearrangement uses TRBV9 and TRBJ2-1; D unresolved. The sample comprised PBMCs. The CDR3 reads CASSPNLYNEQFF. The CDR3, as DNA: TGTGCCAGCAGCCCGAATCTATACAATGAGCAGTTCTTC.